This T cell receptor (beta chain) is from a study of T cell changes during pregnancy in multiple sclerosis. Here immunoSEQ multiplex PCR was the method, and the copy in TCRdb shows in-frame clones only, minus some. Among 98,000 or so clones, about 94% were seen once, and the ten largest hold about 0.95%. The germline gives CDR1 SGHRS, CDR2 YFSETQ. Trimming left V 4 bases short and J 1 base short, with 8 bases between. The CDR3 sequence is 13 residues long. Sequenced here: peripheral blood, sampled after pregnancy. This receptor was obtained from a female donor with multiple sclerosis, enrolled in a pregnancy study. The V gene is TRBV5-1, the J gene TRBJ1-1, with D perhaps TRBD1 (5 bases). In DNA, the CDR3 is TGCGCCAGCAGCCCCGGACAGAACACTGAAGCTTTCTTT. Translated, it gives CASSPGQNTEAFF.